The entry below describes one TCR beta chain. The antigen is unknown. This sample is part of a study of CD8 T cells in ankylosing spondylitis. Whole-study findings and limits: A motif of 7 to 9 highly homologous TCR beta variants was seen as apparently characteristic of ankylosing spondylitis blood. Reports say disease-linked clones showed up significantly more in matched ankylosing spondylitis synovial fluid. Disease-linked clones, CD8+, were relatively rare in peripheral blood.

Germline CDR1 and CDR2: SEHNR and FQNEAQ (reference sequence). V dropped 1 base and J dropped 5 bases, with 6 bases sitting between them. The CDR3 runs 13 residues. Scientists made TCR beta libraries using quantitative 5'-RACE with molecular barcodes. TCRdb itself ran the 5' RACE reads through MiXCR, one entry per CDR3 protein. The table has a few hundred thousand distinct CDR3 sequences, around 16% seen once. Sequenced sample: blood, either unsorted or a sorted T cell fraction (not recorded which). V gene TRBV7-9 combines with J gene TRBJ2-4; D is unresolved. The TCR sequence derives from a male donor with ankylosing spondylitis. The CDR3 region is CASSLGDQNIQYF. For the CDR3, the DNA is TGTGCCAGCAGCTTAGGCGATCAAAACATTCAGTACTTC.